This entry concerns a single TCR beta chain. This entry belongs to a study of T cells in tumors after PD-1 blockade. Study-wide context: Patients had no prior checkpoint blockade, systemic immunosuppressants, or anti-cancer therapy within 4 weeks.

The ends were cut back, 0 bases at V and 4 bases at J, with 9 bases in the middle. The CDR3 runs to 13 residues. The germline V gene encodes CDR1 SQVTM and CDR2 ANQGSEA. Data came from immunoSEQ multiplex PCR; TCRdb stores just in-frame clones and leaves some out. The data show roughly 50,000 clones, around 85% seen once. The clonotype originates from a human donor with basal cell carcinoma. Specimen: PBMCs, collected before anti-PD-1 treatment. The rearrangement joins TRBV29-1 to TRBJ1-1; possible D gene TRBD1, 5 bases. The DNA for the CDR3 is TGCAGCGTTGAAGAAGGGGTGGTCACTGAAGCTTTCTTT. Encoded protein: CSVEEGVVTEAFF.